This record covers a single TCR beta chain. Its cognate antigen has yet to be identified. Qualities for individual bases were not recorded, and no much larger clone is one base off. Looking up the germline V gene yields CDR1 MNHEY and CDR2 SVGAGI. V is trimmed back by 6 bases and J by 1 base, and the junction contains 8 bases that no gene match accounts for. Inclusive of the bounding cysteine and phenylalanine, the CDR3 is 15 residues long. Only the CDR3 part of the read is kept: 45 bases, read in frame from the first base. This entry belongs to a study of beta chain features in type 1 diabetes (dated by TCRdb to 2016 to 2019). Regarding the study in general: No differences in mean age, gender distribution, total cell number or subset yield were found between patients and healthy donors. In the study, recently diagnosed type 1 diabetes patients and matched healthy donors were compared on the TCRB repertoires of their sorted circulating CD4+ T cell subsets. A total of roughly 100 million sorted cells were examined across all samples, and the number of cells per subset was strongly correlated with RNA yield. Whereas all 30 or so donors provided naive and central memory subsets, regulatory and stem cell-like memory subsets were isolated from just 8 patients and roughly eight healthy donors.

The investigation overall reported the following: HLA sub-analyses involved small numbers of individuals, so any influence of HLA type on TCRB rearrangement remained unresolved. Sequencing cDNA rather than genomic DNA could over-represent highly expressing activated cells, although activation and CD3 levels did not differ between groups. At VDJ recombination sites, type 1 diabetes patients had fewer insertions and more deleted nucleotides, which implies abnormalities in thymic rearrangement. Shorter templates might be favored by PCR, yet because patient and control samples were amplified and corrected together, any such skew would affect both groups equally. Naive, central memory and regulatory TCRB repertoires appeared to be more alike among patients than among healthy donors. Type 1 diabetes patients showed a moderate but significant shortening of TCRB CDR3 length in all four CD4+ subsets.

The entire amount of isolated RNA was reverse transcribed using the High Capacity cDNA Reverse Transcription Kit, so the sequenced TCRB transcripts were expressed ones. Deep immunoSEQ sequencing was applied to naive, central memory and regulatory T cell samples, giving an average of around 3.4 million total reads per sample. Sorted cells were lysed in RLT buffer, and RNA was extracted using DNase-treated RNeasy Micro or Mini kits according to cell number. Each cell subset was processed on its own to prevent cross-contamination, while patient and healthy donor samples were processed together. The immunoSEQ multiplex PCR was used to amplify TCRB sequences from cDNA, yielding 87-bp fragments that span the CDR3 region. Sequencing of the amplicons was done on the Illumina HiSeq platform. The paper's processing steps were these. PCR bias was corrected computationally using synthetic template baselines, and reads within Hamming distance 2 were collapsed, with unmergeable singletons discarded. Reads were aligned against IMGT so that V, D and J genes, CDR3 length and insertions or deletions at six rearrangement sites could be assigned. Within each subset, clonotype counts were normalized to sorted cell number, and only after that were true diversity and Gini coefficients computed with the tcR R package. The overlap coefficient, calculated on TCRB nucleotide sequences, was used to quantify repertoire sharing. Out-of-frame TCRB sequences from naive cells were analyzed as a proxy for the pre-selection repertoire. In its TCRdb copy, this immuneACCESS table keeps in-frame sequences only and misses some clones. Where compared with another copy, unresolved V genes explain less than half of these, and the others have no known cause. The V and J calls and clone size come from that table; D and trimming were worked out from the DNA. The sample contains some 700,000 clones, about an eighth of them found a single time. 0.022% of the sample goes to the ten largest clones.

Each donor gave one peripheral blood draw, about 110 mL on average, collected into heparinised tubes. Using a panel that included CD45RO, CCR7, CD25, CD127, CD95 and CD27, naive, central memory, regulatory and stem cell-like memory CD4+ T cells were sorted on a BD FACSAria II. Every sorted population had a purity above 95%. Right away, PBMCs were isolated by Lymphoprep density gradient centrifugation and were stained directly, with no culture step. To minimize batch effects, samples were stained and sorted in pairs, one healthy donor with one patient per experiment. This chain is built from TRBV6-5 and TRBJ2-5; 7 junctional bases match TRBD2. The source is a man aged 18 to 29 with type 1 diabetes. The sequencing sample was made of naive CD4+ T cells from blood. The sample's cell subset or site label, in plain terms: true naive CD4+ T cells. CDR3 reads: CASRRWGTTQETQYF. The sequenced DNA is TGTGCCAGCAGGAGGTGGGGGACTACCCAAGAGACCCAGTACTTC.